A single T cell receptor (beta chain) is shown here with its context. Its specificity is unknown. This entry comes from a study of blood T cells in healthy people across ages. The people who gave samples were healthy Caucasians from Russia, aged about 6 to 100. Extractions gave at least 6 micrograms of total RNA per sample. Combining a sample-barcoded 5' primer with a J-beta primer mix, a second PCR ran for roughly 7 to 11 cycles. MiXCR, applied by TCRdb to the 5' RACE reads, yields one record per CDR3 protein. The sample comprises 700,000 or so distinct CDR3 sequences, around 41% of which are singletons, and 25% to 35% rests with the top ten. Study-wide findings and caveats: Per million T cells, the diversity of TCR beta decreased roughly linearly as age advanced.

The sequence came from an elderly man in good health. The sequencing sample was made of blood.

In DNA, the CDR3 is TGTGCCAGCAGCAAGAGGAGCGGCCCTTTGGGGCAGCCCCAGCATTTT. This gives the protein CASSKRSGPLGQPQHF. The chain recombines TRBV5-6 with TRBJ1-5; D unclear. Looked up from germline, CDR1 is SGHDT and CDR2 is YYEEEE. The V end was cut by 4 bases, the J end by 7 bases, with 21 bases between. The CDR3 is made up of 16 amino acids.